This T cell receptor beta chain was captured by sequencing in a study of blood T cell repertoires in COVID-19. The trim removed 4 bases at V and 2 bases at J, leaving 4 bases unmatched. CDR1 and CDR2 (germline): SGDLS, YYNGEE. The CDR3 spans 16 residues. Sequenced by immunoSEQ multiplex PCR; TCRdb stores in-frame clones only, minus some. Of 190,000 or so clones detected, around 89% appear once; the ten largest clones hold roughly 4%. The sample consisted of peripheral blood. The chain employs TRBV9 and TRBJ2-2; 11 nucleotides match TRBD2. The origin of this receptor is a woman aged 25 to 39 with acute or convalescent COVID-19. Here the CDR3 DNA reads TGTGCCAGCAGCCCAACTAGCGGGAGAAACACCGGGGAGCTGTTTTTT. Its protein is CASSPTSGRNTGELFF.